The 32 T cell receptor beta chains reported below all come from one sample, sequenced in a study of CD8+CD57+ T cells in acquired aplastic anemia. Profiling of TCR beta VDJ combinations and CDR3 sequences used genomic DNA as template. Each CDR3 protein is one row after TCRdb ran MiXCR on the reads. The table includes some 220,000 distinct CDR3 sequences, roughly 35% detected once. The sample taken for sequencing was sorted CD4+, CD8+, or CD8+CD57+ T cells (not recorded which) from PBMCs. These receptor sequences come from a human donor in good health, serving as a control.

In its sample, this clonotype was seen many times. This rearrangement joins TRBV12-3 or TRBV12-4 to TRBJ2-2; D call uncertain. The V gene lost 5 bases and the J gene lost 0 bases, with 7 bases spanning the gap. The CDR3 contains 14 residues. The chain's CDR3 is CASSPLTNTGELFF. In DNA, the CDR3 is TGTGCCAGCAGTCCCCTGACGAACACCGGGGAGCTGTTTTTT.

With respect to this clonotype: Since a much larger clone is just one base distant, this may be a read error. This sequence joins TRBV7-8 and TRBJ2-5, with 7 bases aligning to TRBD2. V shed 2 bases, J shed 3 bases, and the junction held 9 bases outside the gene matches. In germline, CDR1 is SGHVS, CDR2 FQNEAQ. The CDR3 has 16 amino acids. The CDR3 protein is CASSLQRWEGEETQYF. The CDR3 bases are TGTGCCAGCAGCTTACAACGATGGGAGGGCGAAGAGACCCAGTACTTC.

This clonotype was picked up a small number of times. This chain connects TRBV6-1 to TRBJ2-3; perhaps TRBD2 as D (6 bases). In germline, CDR1 is MNHNS, CDR2 SASEGT. CDR3 length: 15 residues. The germline V and J ends were trimmed by 3 bases and 5 bases, with 15 bases remaining between them. The CDR3: CASSDIRGGGDTQYF. The CDR3 DNA follows: TGTGCCAGCAGTGATATTCGGGGAGGTGGAGATACGCAGTATTTT.

The CDR3 coding sequence is TGCAGTGCTAGGGCCTCTAGCGGGGGGAATGGGGCGGAGACCCAGTACTTC. Translation: CSARASSGGNGAETQYF. This sequence joins TRBV20-1 and TRBJ2-5; 11 bases are shared with TRBD2. Germline V gene lookup returns CDR1 DFQATT and CDR2 SNEGSKA (reference sequence). J lost 5 bases, V lost 3 bases, and 14 bases had no gene match. CDR3 size: 17 residues.

This clonotype was seen ten or more times. The rearrangement joins TRBV9 to TRBJ1-6, with no clear D. V was clipped by 3 bases and J by 7 bases, with 11 bases between them. The germline V gene encodes CDR1 SGDLS and CDR2 YYNGEE. CDR3 size: 14 residues. The CDR3 is CASSAGVTNSPLHF. DNA for the CDR3: TGTGCCAGCAGCGCTGGGGTGACCAATTCACCCCTCCACTTT.

The chain links TRBV9 to TRBJ1-1, with 7 nucleotides matching TRBD1. The CDR3 runs 15 residues. CDR1 and CDR2 (germline): SGDLS, YYNGEE. V shed 5 bases and J 1 base; nucleotides not matched to a gene: 8. CDR3 coding DNA: TGTGCCAGCAGTGGAGGGGGACAGAAGAACACTGAAGCTTTCTTT. Translating it yields CASSGGGQKNTEAFF.

In the case of this clonotype: Given the absence of the conserved phenylalanine or tryptophan at the CDR3 end, a read error is likely. CDR3 sequence (DNA): TGCGCCAGCAGCTTAGGTGGGACAGGGACCTCACCCCTCCACTCT. Translation: CASSLGGTGTSPLHS. The V call is TRBV7-3, the J call TRBJ1-6, with TRBD1 matching 9 bases. Germline V CDR1 and CDR2: SGHTA, FQGTGA. The CDR3 has 15 amino acids.

This clonotype has ten or more counts. The V gene is TRBV12-3 or TRBV12-4, the J gene TRBJ2-7, with a possible D match to TRBD2 (5 bases). V lost 3 bases, J lost 2 bases, and 8 bases lay in between. This CDR3 is 13 amino acids long. The CDR3 DNA sequence: TGTGCCAGCAGTTTTGGGAGTCCCTACGAGCAGTACTTC. This encodes CASSFGSPYEQYF.

Notes on this clonotype: This could be a read error, since a much larger clone is one nucleotide away. The chain joins TRBV7-6 to TRBJ2-1, with TRBD1 as a possible D gene (5 bases). CDR1 and CDR2 (germline): SGHVS, FNYEAQ. CDR3 length equals 14 residues. The CDR3 nucleotides are TGTGCCAGCAGCTCGACAGAATATTACAATGAGCAGCTCTTC. Translating it yields CASSSTEYYNEQLF.

This clonotype was found many times. The rearrangement joins TRBV19 to TRBJ2-3; possible D gene TRBD1, 5 bases. V lost 0 bases and J 0 bases, leaving 7 bases between the germline ends. Germline assignment: CDR1 LNHDA and CDR2 SQIVND (reference sequence). This CDR3 region has 15 residues. DNA of the CDR3: TGTGCCAGTAGTATAGAAGGGGTTAGCACAGATACGCAGTATTTT. This gives the protein CASSIEGVSTDTQYF. The whole variable domain, remainder taken from reference TRBV19 and TRBJ2-3, is DGGITQSPKYLFRKEGQNVTLSCEQNLNHDAMYWYRQDPGQGLRLIYYSQIVNDFQKGDIAEGYSVSREKKESFPLTVTSAQKNPTAFYLCASSIEGVSTDTQYFGPGTRLTVL.

The chain carries TRBV7-9 and TRBJ1-4; D perhaps matches TRBD1 (6 bases). The CDR3 is made up of 15 amino acids. Between the trimmed V and J ends, which lost 5 bases and 7 bases, there was a span of 17 bases. The V gene's germline CDR1 is SEHNR and CDR2 FQNEAQ (reference sequence). This CDR3 reads CASSPVGAGGEKLFF. CDR3 nucleotide sequence: TGTGCCAGCAGCCCGGTGGGGGCGGGAGGTGAAAAACTGTTTTTT.

This rearrangement joins TRBV20-1 to TRBJ1-1; 7 nucleotides line up with TRBD1. From germline, CDR1 is DFQATT and CDR2 SNEGSKA (reference sequence). CDR3 size: 12 residues. J lost 12 bases, V lost 1 base, and 8 bases had no gene match. CDR3 amino acids: CSARADRAGTFF. Here the CDR3 DNA reads TGCAGTGCTAGAGCCGACAGGGCGGGCACTTTCTTT.

This chain connects TRBV25-1 to TRBJ2-7; unclear D gene. This CDR3 is 14 amino acids long. The germline V gene encodes CDR1 MGHDK and CDR2 SYGVNS. V was cut by 5 bases and J by 2 bases, with 13 bases left in between. The CDR3 loop is CASSYGRNAYEQYF. For the CDR3, the DNA is TGTGCCAGCAGTTATGGCCGGAATGCCTACGAGCAGTACTTC.

V and J are TRBV20-1 and TRBJ2-5, with a weak D call TRBD2 (6 bases). Germline V gives CDR1 DFQATT, CDR2 SNEGSKA (reference sequence). CDR3 length: 14 amino acids. Trimming shortened V by 6 bases and J by 5 bases, and 19 bases separated the two germline ends. CDR3: CSASGHGGYETQYF. For the CDR3, the DNA is TGCAGTGCCAGCGGACACGGGGGTTACGAGACCCAGTACTTC.

With respect to this clonotype: One base away lies a much larger clone, so this may be a sequencing read error. This chain links TRBV2 with TRBJ2-7; a possible D gene is TRBD2 (7 bases). Trimming removed 6 bases at V and 7 bases at J, with 13 bases between. Germline V gene data show CDR1 as SNHLY and CDR2 as FYNNEI. The CDR3 extends over 12 amino acids. CDR3 nucleotides: TGTGCCAGCAGGGGGGGGGGCGGGGAGCAGTACTTC. Translation: CASRGGGGEQYF.

Note on this clonotype: Germline and junction disagree at one end, which may indicate a read error. The chain combines TRBV20-1 with TRBJ1-6; 7 positions match TRBD1. CDR3 length: 13 amino acids. CDR1 is DFQATT, CDR2 SNEGSKA, per germline (reference sequence). The CDR3 region has the DNA TGCAGTGCTAGTAAGACAGGGAATTCACCCCCCCACTTT. Translating it yields CSASKTGNSPPHF.

This clonotype has just one count. A read error may be the cause here, since a much bigger clone is one base away. The chain couples TRBV7-3 to TRBJ2-5; 7 bases are shared with TRBD1. J gave up 4 bases and V 3 bases, and 5 bases lay outside the gene matches. The CDR3 has 14 amino acids. Per the germline V gene, CDR1 is SGHTA and CDR2 is FQGTGA. The CDR3 region has the DNA TGTGCCAGCAGCTTCCACAGGGGACGAGAGACCCAGTACTTC. Translated, it gives CASSFHRGRETQYF.

This clonotype was observed many times. The CDR3 spells CASSLDTSGRANEQFF. CDR3 in DNA: TGCGCCAGCAGTCTTGACACTAGCGGGAGGGCCAATGAGCAGTTCTTC. The V gene is TRBV4-1, the J gene TRBJ2-1, with 13 bases fitting TRBD2. The CDR3 has 16 amino acids. The V segment lost 6 bases and the J segment 6 bases; nucleotides outside the gene matches: 8. Germline V lookup: CDR1 MGHRA, CDR2 YSYEKL.

This clonotype was counted many times. The V call is TRBV7-2, the J call TRBJ2-1; D gene uncertain. With 8 bases removed from V and 0 bases from J, the gap between germline ends came to 8 bases. Germline V lookup: CDR1 SGHTA, CDR2 FQGNSA. This CDR3 comprises 13 residues. Here the CDR3 DNA reads TGTGCCAGCGGTTTAAGCTCCTACAATGAGCAGTTCTTC. It yields the protein CASGLSSYNEQFF.

The chain carries TRBV29-1 and TRBJ1-6; 7 positions match TRBD1. The CDR3 is made up of 15 amino acids. Trimming took 7 bases from V and 3 from J; bases not matched to a gene: 9. Germline assignment: CDR1 SQVTM and CDR2 ANQGSEA. The CDR3 region has the DNA TGCAGCGCCAGCAAGGGGGCTTTCTATAATTCACCCCTCCACTTT. Its protein is CSASKGAFYNSPLHF.

The table lists this clonotype with many counts. The chain couples TRBV24-1 to TRBJ2-1, with 7 bases identical to TRBD2. Per germline, CDR1 KGHDR and CDR2 SFDVKD. J was trimmed by 5 bases and V by 4 bases; bases with no gene match: 4. The CDR3 loop spans 14 amino acids. This chain's CDR3 is CATSDTSANNEQFF. Written as DNA, the CDR3 is TGTGCCACCAGTGACACTAGCGCGAACAATGAGCAGTTCTTC.

This clonotype appeared many times. This chain uses TRBV19 with TRBJ1-1, with 9 bases identical to TRBD1. The length of the CDR3 is 14 residues. Germline V gene sequence: CDR1 LNHDA, CDR2 SQIVND (reference sequence). V was clipped by 4 bases and J by 5 bases; unmatched bases: 5. Here the CDR3 DNA reads TGTGCCAGTAGTACTAGACAGGGGGGGACTGAAGCTTTCTTT. It specifies CASSTRQGGTEAFF. Together with reference TRBV19 and TRBJ1-1, the CDR3 gives the full variable domain: DGGITQSPKYLFRKEGQNVTLSCEQNLNHDAMYWYRQDPGQGLRLIYYSQIVNDFQKGDIAEGYSVSREKKESFPLTVTSAQKNPTAFYLCASSTRQGGTEAFFGQGTRLTVV.

Remarks on this clonotype: A much larger clone lies one base from this, so it may be a read error. This chain uses TRBV10-3 with TRBJ2-7; TRBD1 aligns across 7 bases. The germline CDR1 and CDR2 sequences are ENHRY and SYGVKD. The CDR3 loop spans 12 amino acids. CDR3 sequence reads: CVSKKGAHEQYF. The DNA for the CDR3 is TGTGTCAGCAAGAAGGGGGCCCACGAGCAGTACTTC.

This chain joins TRBV4-2 and TRBJ1-2; D is unclear. The V gene's germline CDR1 is LGHNA and CDR2 YNFKEQ. The V and J ends lost 0 bases and 4 bases respectively, with 18 bases between them. The CDR3 sequence is 17 residues long. The CDR3 here is CASSQDPDQGILYGYTF. The DNA for the CDR3 is TGTGCCAGCAGCCAAGACCCCGACCAAGGCATTCTCTATGGCTACACCTTC.

The V gene is TRBV4-2, the J gene TRBJ1-1; TRBD1 matches at 9 bases. CDR3 length: 17 amino acids. V dropped 7 bases and J dropped 3; count of bases not matched to a gene: 15. Germline-derived CDR1 and CDR2 are LGHNA and YNFKEQ. The CDR3 here is CASIEADRGWLDTEAFF. CDR3 nucleotide sequence: TGTGCCAGCATCGAAGCGGACAGGGGCTGGTTGGACACTGAAGCTTTCTTT.

This clonotype was seen repeatedly, ten times or more. The CDR3 region has the DNA TGTGCCAGCAGCTTAGTAGGGGGGAGCTCCTACGAGCAGTACTTC. It is translated as CASSLVGGSSYEQYF. This chain links TRBV7-2 with TRBJ2-7, with D tentatively TRBD1 or TRBD2 (6 bases each). CDR1 and CDR2 (germline): SGHTA, FQGNSA. CDR3 length: 15 amino acids. V shed 1 base and J shed 0 bases, with 10 bases lying between them.

This clonotype has more than one count but fewer than ten. A much larger clone differs from this one at a single base, so this may be a read error. The rearrangement links TRBV6-5 to TRBJ1-5; D call uncertain. The length of the CDR3 is 13 residues. Germline loops: CDR1 MNHEY, CDR2 SVGAGI. V lost 2 bases, J lost 4 bases, and 6 bases lay in between. The CDR3 DNA sequence: TGTGCCAGCAGTTACACGCGGAATCAGCCCCAGCATTTT. This sequence encodes CASSYTRNQPQHF.

This chain joins TRBV6-6 and TRBJ2-7; 10 positions match TRBD1. The V and J ends lost 0 bases and 5 bases, in that order; junction bases with no gene match: 10. The CDR3 is made up of 17 amino acids. Germline V gives CDR1 MNHNY, CDR2 SVGAGI (reference sequence). As DNA, the CDR3 is TGTGCCAGCAGTTACTCAGGGGGACAGGGGATTGTTAACGAGCAGTACTTC. Its translation: CASSYSGGQGIVNEQYF.

This clonotype was recorded at least ten times. V is TRBV20-1 and J is TRBJ1-5; 7 nucleotides align to TRBD1. The V segment lost 5 bases and the J segment 3 bases; nucleotides outside the gene matches: 4. This CDR3 comprises 13 residues. The V gene's germline CDR1 is DFQATT and CDR2 SNEGSKA (reference sequence). The CDR3 sequence: CSAGGQLNQPQHF. CDR3 sequence (DNA): TGCAGTGCTGGGGGACAGCTCAATCAGCCCCAGCATTTT.

The J gene is TRBJ1-2, the V gene TRBV14, with D perhaps TRBD1 (5 bases). Trimming cost V 0 bases and J 4 bases, with 15 bases left between them. Germline V gene sequence: CDR1 SGHDN, CDR2 FVKESK. The CDR3 has 16 amino acids. DNA for the CDR3: TGTGCCAGCAGCCAAGACTTGTTAGGGGAGCTCTATGGCTACACCTTC. It is translated as CASSQDLLGELYGYTF.

This clonotype appeared many times. The V call is TRBV7-9, the J call TRBJ2-1; 12 bases fit TRBD2. The CDR3 runs to 15 residues. The germline V gene encodes CDR1 SEHNR and CDR2 FQNEAQ (reference sequence). The V and J ends lost 5 bases and 9 bases, in that order; junction bases with no gene match: 8. In DNA, the CDR3 is TGTGCCAGCAGCGGAAGACTAGCGGGAGAACGTGAGCAGTTCTTC. Protein product: CASSGRLAGEREQFF.

This clonotype was counted at least ten times. The junction does not match germline at one end; this may be a read error. The rearrangement links TRBV5-1 to TRBJ1-3; D is undetermined. The CDR3 spans 13 residues. In germline, CDR1 is SGHRS, CDR2 YFSETQ. CDR3 in amino acids: CASSLGSGNTIYF. CDR3 nucleotide sequence: TGTGCCAGCAGCTTGGGGTCCGGAAACACCATATATTTT.